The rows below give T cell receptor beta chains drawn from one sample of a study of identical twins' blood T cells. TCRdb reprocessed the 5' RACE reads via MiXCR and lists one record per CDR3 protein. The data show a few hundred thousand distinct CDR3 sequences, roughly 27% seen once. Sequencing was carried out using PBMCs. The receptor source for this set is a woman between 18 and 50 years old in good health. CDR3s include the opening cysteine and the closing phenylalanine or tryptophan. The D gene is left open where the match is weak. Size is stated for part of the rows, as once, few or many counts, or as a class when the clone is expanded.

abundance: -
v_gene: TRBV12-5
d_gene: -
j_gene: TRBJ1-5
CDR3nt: TGTGCTAGTGGTCCTCACCTAGGGGGGCCCCAGCATTTT
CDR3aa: CASGPHLGGPQHF

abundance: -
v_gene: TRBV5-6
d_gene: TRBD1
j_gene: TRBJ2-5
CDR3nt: TGTGCCAGCAACTTCGACAGGGGTGGCAAGACCCAGTACTTC
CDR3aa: CASNFDRGGKTQYF

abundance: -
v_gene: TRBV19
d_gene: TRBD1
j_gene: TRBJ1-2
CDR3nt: TGTGCCAGTAGTATAGTCCCGACAGGGCGAAGCTACACCTTC
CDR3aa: CASSIVPTGRSYTF

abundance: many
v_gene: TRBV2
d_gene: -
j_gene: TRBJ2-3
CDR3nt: TGTGCCAGCAGTGATAACGGGGCAGATACGCAGTATTTT
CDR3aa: CASSDNGADTQYF

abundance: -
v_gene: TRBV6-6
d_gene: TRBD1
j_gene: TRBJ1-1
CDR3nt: TGTGCCAGCACCCTACAGGGGACTGAAGCTTTCTTT
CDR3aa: CASTLQGTEAFF

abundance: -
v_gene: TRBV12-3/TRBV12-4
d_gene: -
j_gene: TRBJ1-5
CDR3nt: TGTGCCGGCAGTTTTACGGGACCCCGGGCAGGGCAGCCCCAGCATTTT
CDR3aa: CAGSFTGPRAGQPQHF

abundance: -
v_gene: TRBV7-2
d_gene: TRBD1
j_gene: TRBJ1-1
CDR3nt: TGTGCCAGCAGCACAGGGGCCCCAAGGGGAGCTTTCTTT
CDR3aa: CASSTGAPRGAFF

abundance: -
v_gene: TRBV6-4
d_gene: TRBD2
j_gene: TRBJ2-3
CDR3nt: TGTGCCAGCAGTGAGGAGGCGGGGGAGACAGATACGCAGTATTTT
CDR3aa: CASSEEAGETDTQYF

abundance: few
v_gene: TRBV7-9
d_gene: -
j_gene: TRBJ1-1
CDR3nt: TGTGCCAGCAGCTTATCAGGGAGTGAAGCTTTCTTT
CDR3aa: CASSLSGSEAFF

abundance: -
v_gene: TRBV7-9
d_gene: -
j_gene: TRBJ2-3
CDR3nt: TGTGCCAGCAGCTTACCGCGGGACACCAGCACAGATACGCAGTATTTT
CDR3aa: CASSLPRDTSTDTQYF

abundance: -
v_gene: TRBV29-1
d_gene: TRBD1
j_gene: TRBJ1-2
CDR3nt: TGCAGCCCTGGGACAGGGAAAGGCTACACCTTC
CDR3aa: CSPGTGKGYTF

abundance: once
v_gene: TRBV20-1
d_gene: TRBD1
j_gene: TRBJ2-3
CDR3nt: TGCAGTGCTGGATCTGGACAGGGGGCAACAGATACGCAGTATTTT
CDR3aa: CSAGSGQGATDTQYF

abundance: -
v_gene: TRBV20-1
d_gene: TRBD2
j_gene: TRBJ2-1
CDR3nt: TGCAGTGCTAAGTCTAGCGGGGATTACAATGAGCAGTTCTTC
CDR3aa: CSAKSSGDYNEQFF

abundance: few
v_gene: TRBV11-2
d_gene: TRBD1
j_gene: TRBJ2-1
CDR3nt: TGTGCCAGCACCGAAGGGGACAGACCTAATGAGCAGTTCTTC
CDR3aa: CASTEGDRPNEQFF

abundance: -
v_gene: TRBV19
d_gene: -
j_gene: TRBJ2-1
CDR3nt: TGTGCCAGTAGTATAGATAGGGGGTTTGGTGTGAATGAGCAGTTCTTC
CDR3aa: CASSIDRGFGVNEQFF

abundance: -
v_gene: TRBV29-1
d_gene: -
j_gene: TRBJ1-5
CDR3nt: TGCAGCGTTGAAGAGACGGGTACCAATCAGCCCCAGCATTTT
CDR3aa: CSVEETGTNQPQHF

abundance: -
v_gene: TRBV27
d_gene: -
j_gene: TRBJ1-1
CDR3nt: TGTGCCGGCAGTTTAGGAGCTTTCTTT
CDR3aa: CAGSLGAFF

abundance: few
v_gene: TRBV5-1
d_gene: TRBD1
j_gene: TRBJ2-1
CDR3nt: TGCGCCAGCAGCACAGATACCAGGGGGACCAATGAGCAGTTCTTC
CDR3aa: CASSTDTRGTNEQFF

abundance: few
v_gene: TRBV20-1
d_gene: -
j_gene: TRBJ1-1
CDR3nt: TGCAGTGCTAGAGATCAGTCAATTTCGGCTTTCTTT
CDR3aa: CSARDQSISAFF

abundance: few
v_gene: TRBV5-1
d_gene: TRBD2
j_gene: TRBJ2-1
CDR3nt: TGCGCCAGTCGCTCCGGGAGGGCCTTAGCCTCCTACAATGAGCAGTTCTTC
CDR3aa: CASRSGRALASYNEQFF

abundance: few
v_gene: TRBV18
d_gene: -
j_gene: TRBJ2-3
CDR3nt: TGTGCCAGCTCACCCGTGACGGGAGATACGCAGTATTTT
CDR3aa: CASSPVTGDTQYF

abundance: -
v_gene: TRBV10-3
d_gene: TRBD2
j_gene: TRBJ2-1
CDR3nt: TGTGCCATCAGTGCGAAGCGGGAGGACAATGAGCAGTTCTTC
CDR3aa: CAISAKREDNEQFF

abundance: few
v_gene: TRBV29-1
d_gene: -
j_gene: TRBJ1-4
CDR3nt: TGCAGCGTCGGGGAGACTGAAAAACTGTTTTTT
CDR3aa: CSVGETEKLFF

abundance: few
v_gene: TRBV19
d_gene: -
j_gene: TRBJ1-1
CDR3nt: TGTGCCGCCGTGGTGAACACTGAAGCTTTCTTT
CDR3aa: CAAVVNTEAFF

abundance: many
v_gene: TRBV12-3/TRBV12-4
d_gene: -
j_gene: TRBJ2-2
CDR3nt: TGTGCCAGCATAGACAGAACTAACACCGGGGAGCTGTTTTTT
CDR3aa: CASIDRTNTGELFF

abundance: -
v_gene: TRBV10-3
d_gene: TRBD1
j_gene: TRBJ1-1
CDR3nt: TGTGCCATCAGTGAGTCGGACAGGTCGAACACTGAAGCTTTCTTT
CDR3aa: CAISESDRSNTEAFF

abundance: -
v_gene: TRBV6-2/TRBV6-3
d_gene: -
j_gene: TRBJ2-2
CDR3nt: TGTGCCACGATGAAAGGGGGCACCGGGGAGCTGTTTTTT
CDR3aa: CATMKGGTGELFF

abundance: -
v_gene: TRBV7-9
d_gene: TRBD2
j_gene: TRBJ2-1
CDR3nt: TGTGCCAGCAGCATCACCCGGGACTACCACAATGAGCAGTTCTTC
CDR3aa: CASSITRDYHNEQFF

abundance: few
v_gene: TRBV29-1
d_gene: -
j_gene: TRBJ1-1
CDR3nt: TGCAGCGGGGGAAATTCGAACACTGAAGCTTTCTTT
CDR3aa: CSGGNSNTEAFF

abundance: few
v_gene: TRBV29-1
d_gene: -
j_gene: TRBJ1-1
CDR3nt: TGCAGCGTTGAAGATCTGGTGGGAACTGAAGCTTTCTTT
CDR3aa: CSVEDLVGTEAFF

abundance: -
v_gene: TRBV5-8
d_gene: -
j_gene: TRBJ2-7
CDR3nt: TGTGCCAGCAGCTTGACAGACAATCCCTCCTACGAGCAGTACTTC
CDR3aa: CASSLTDNPSYEQYF

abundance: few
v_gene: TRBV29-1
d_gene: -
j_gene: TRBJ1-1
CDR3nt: TGCAGCGTTCGGAGCAGCGGGTTCGCTGAAGCTTTCTTT
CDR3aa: CSVRSSGFAEAFF

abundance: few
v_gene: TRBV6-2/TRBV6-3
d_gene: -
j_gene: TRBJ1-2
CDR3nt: TGTGCCAGCAGTGACCCGGGACACCCCTATGACTACACCTTC
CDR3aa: CASSDPGHPYDYTF